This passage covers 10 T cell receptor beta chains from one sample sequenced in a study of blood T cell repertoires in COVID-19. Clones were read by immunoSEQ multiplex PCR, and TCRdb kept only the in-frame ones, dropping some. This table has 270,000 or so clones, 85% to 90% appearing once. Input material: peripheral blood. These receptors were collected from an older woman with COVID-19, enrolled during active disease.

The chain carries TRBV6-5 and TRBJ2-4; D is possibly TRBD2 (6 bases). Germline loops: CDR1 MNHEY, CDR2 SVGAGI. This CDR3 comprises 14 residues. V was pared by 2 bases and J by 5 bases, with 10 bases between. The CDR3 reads CASSYAEGENIQYF. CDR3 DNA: TGTGCCAGCAGTTACGCGGAGGGCGAAAACATTCAGTACTTC.

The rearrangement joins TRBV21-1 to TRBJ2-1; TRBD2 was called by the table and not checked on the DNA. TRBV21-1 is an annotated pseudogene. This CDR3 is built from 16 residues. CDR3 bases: TGTGCCAGCAGCAAGCGGCGGGGGACCACATACAATGAGCAGTTCTTC. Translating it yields CASSKRRGTTYNEQFF.

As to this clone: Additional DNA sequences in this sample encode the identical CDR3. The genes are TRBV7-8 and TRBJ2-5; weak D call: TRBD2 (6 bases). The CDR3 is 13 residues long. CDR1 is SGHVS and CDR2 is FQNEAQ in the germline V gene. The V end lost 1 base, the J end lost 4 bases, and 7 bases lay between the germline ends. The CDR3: CASSLVRGETQYF. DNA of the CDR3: TGTGCCAGCAGCTTAGTGCGGGGAGAGACCCAGTACTTC.

CDR3 amino acids: CASSLRLEYQTQYF. The CDR3 DNA reads TGTGCCAGCAGTTTACGACTAGAATACCAGACCCAGTACTTC. The V call is TRBV28, the J call TRBJ2-5; maybe TRBD2 (6 bases). The CDR3 runs 14 residues. V was cut by 2 bases and J by 6 bases, with 13 bases left in between. The germline V gene has CDR1 MDHEN and CDR2 SYDVKM.

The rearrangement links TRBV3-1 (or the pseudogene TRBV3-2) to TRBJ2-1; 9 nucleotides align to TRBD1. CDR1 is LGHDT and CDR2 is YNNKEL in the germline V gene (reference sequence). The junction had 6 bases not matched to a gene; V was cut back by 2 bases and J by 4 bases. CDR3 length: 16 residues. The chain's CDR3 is CASSQPGQGWYNEQFF. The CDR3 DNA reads TGTGCCAGCAGCCAACCCGGACAGGGGTGGTACAATGAGCAGTTCTTC.

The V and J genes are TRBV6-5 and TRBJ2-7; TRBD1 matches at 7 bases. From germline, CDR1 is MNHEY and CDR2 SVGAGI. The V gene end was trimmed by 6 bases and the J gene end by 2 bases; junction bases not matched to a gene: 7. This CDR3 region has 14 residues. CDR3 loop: CASSTADRTYEQYF. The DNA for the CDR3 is TGTGCCAGCAGCACTGCGGACAGGACCTACGAGCAGTACTTC.

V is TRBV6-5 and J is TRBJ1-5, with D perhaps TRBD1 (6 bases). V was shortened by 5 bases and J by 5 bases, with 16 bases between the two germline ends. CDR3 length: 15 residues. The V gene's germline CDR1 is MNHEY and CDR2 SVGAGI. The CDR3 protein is CASSLGGAGYQPQHF. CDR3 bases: TGTGCCAGCAGTCTAGGGGGGGCCGGTTATCAGCCCCAGCATTTT.

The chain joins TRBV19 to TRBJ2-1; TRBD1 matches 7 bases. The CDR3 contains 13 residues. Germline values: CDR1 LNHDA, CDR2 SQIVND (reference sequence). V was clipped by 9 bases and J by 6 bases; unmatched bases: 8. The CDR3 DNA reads TGTGCCAGCGGACAGGCCCTAACCAATGAGCAGTTCTTC. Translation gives CASGQALTNEQFF.

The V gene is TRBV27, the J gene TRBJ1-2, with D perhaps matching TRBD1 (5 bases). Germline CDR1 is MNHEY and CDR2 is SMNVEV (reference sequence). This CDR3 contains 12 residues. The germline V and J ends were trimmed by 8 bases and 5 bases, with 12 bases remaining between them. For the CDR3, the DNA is TGTGCCAGCGCGACATCAGGGTATGGCTACACCTTC. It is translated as CASATSGYGYTF.

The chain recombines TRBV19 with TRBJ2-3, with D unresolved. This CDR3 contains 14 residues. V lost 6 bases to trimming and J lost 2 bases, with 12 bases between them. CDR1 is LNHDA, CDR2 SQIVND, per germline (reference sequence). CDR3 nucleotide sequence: TGTGCCAGTAGCCCGACCGACATCACAGATACGCAGTATTTT. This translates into CASSPTDITDTQYF.